This is a list of T cell receptor beta chains from one sample in a study of regulatory T cells in long-lasting Graves disease. TCRdb redid the calling of the multiplex PCR reads with MiXCR, one entry per CDR3 protein. The sample lists hundreds of thousands of distinct CDR3 sequences; around a fifth were seen once. Sequencing used peripheral blood mononuclear cells (PBMCs), obtained when the disease was refractory, from a patient treated with antithyroid drugs. Receptors were obtained from a female donor with Graves disease. The CDR3 runs from the conserved cysteine through the conserved F or W. A D gene is named only where the DNA matches it firmly. A clone size is listed for some rows: how often the clone was seen (once, few, many), or a class if it is expanded.

v_call: TRBV4-1
clone_size: few
d_call: TRBD1
j_call: TRBJ1-5
cdr3_nt: TGCGCCAGCAGCCATCCCGACAGGGCTCAGCCCCAGCATTTT
cdr3_aa: CASSHPDRAQPQHF

v_call: TRBV6-1
clone_size: many
d_call: TRBD1
j_call: TRBJ1-4
cdr3_nt: TGTGCCAGCAGCCAGGGGGTTAATGAAAAACTGTTTTTT
cdr3_aa: CASSQGVNEKLFF

v_call: TRBV15
clone_size: many
d_call: -
j_call: TRBJ2-6
cdr3_nt: TGTGCCACCAGCAGAGCAGTTTTGACCGGGGCCAACGTCCTGACTTTC
cdr3_aa: CATSRAVLTGANVLTF

v_call: TRBV20-1
clone_size: many
d_call: TRBD1
j_call: TRBJ1-2
cdr3_nt: TGCAGTGCAACGAGGGGGCATGGCTACACCTTC
cdr3_aa: CSATRGHGYTF

v_call: TRBV5-1
clone_size: -
d_call: TRBD1
j_call: TRBJ1-1
cdr3_nt: TGCGCCAGCAGCTACAGGGGGTCCGCTGAAGCTTTCTTT
cdr3_aa: CASSYRGSAEAFF

v_call: TRBV28
clone_size: many
d_call: -
j_call: TRBJ2-7
cdr3_nt: TGTGCCAGCGGGGGCAGCGCCTACGAGCAGTACTTC
cdr3_aa: CASGGSAYEQYF

v_call: TRBV13
clone_size: few
d_call: TRBD1
j_call: TRBJ1-1
cdr3_nt: TGTGCCAGCAGCCCAACAGGACAGGGGGCAAACACTGAAGCTTTCTTT
cdr3_aa: CASSPTGQGANTEAFF

v_call: TRBV2
clone_size: many
d_call: -
j_call: TRBJ2-1
cdr3_nt: TGTGCCAGCTTAAGCCCAGAGAGCTCCTACAATGAGCAGTTCTTC
cdr3_aa: CASLSPESSYNEQFF

v_call: TRBV29-1
clone_size: many
d_call: -
j_call: TRBJ1-2
cdr3_nt: TGCAGCTATCATAGGCAGGGTAGCTACACCTTC
cdr3_aa: CSYHRQGSYTF

v_call: TRBV9
clone_size: many
d_call: -
j_call: TRBJ1-1
cdr3_nt: TGTGCCAGCAGCGACCACCCAAAGACAGGAAACACTGAAGCTTTCTTT
cdr3_aa: CASSDHPKTGNTEAFF

v_call: TRBV25-1
clone_size: -
d_call: -
j_call: TRBJ1-6
cdr3_nt: TGTGCCAGCAGTGAAAGTGTTGGCAGTTCACCCCTCCACTTT
cdr3_aa: CASSESVGSSPLHF